The following is a T cell receptor (beta chain) sequence with its context. The time point was: baseline pretreatment blood. The treatment denotes: 15 Gy SBRT to primary tumor, nephrectomy 4 weeks later. After SBRT, blood was collected at 2 and 4 weeks, plus baseline. This entry belongs to a study of radiation and T cells in renal cell carcinoma. Germline V gives CDR1 MNHEY, CDR2 SVGAGI. V was pared by 4 bases and J by 4 bases, with 19 bases between. This CDR3 contains 16 residues. Produced via immunoSEQ multiplex PCR; TCRdb's table is partial and in-frame only. This sample has 130,000 or so clones, with roughly 85% found just once.

The TCR originated in a woman in her forties or fifties with renal cell carcinoma. The chain employs TRBV6-5 and TRBJ1-2, with a possible D match to TRBD1 (5 bases). The source was blood, collected from a patient whose treatment included radiotherapy and nephrectomy. The CDR3 here is CASSSPGRVGFYGYTF. The CDR3 DNA reads TGTGCCAGCAGTTCCCCAGGGAGGGTGGGTTTCTATGGCTACACCTTC.